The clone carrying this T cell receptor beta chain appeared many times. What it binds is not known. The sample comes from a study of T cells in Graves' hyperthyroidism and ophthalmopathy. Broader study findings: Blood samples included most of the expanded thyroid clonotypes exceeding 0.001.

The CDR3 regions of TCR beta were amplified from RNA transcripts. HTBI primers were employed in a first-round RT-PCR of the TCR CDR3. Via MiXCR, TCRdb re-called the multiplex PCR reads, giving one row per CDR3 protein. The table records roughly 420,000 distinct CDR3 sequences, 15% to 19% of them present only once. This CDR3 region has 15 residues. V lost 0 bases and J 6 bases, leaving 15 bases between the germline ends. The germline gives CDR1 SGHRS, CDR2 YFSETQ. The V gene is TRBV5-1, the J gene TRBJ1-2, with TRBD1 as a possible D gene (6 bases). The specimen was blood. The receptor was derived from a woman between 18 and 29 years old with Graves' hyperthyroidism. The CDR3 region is CASSLVLQGRNGYTF. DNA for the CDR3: TGCGCCAGCAGCTTGGTCCTACAGGGCCGGAATGGCTACACCTTC.